This record looks at one T cell receptor beta chain sequence and its context. TCRdb called the RACE reads again in MiXCR, with one record for every CDR3 protein. The profile shows some 120,000 distinct CDR3 sequences, 12% of them singletons. V dropped 4 bases and J dropped 2 bases, with 9 bases sitting between them. There are 14 residues in the CDR3. This sample stems from a study of human T cells and chemical hapten exposure. Documented time point: patch test 1, 2 weeks after DPC sensitization. Treatment defined: therapeutic diphenylcyclopropenone sensitization with weekly scalp DPC. The sequence derives from a woman in her fifties or sixties with alopecia areata. Some clones in this sample may be carry-over from other donors' samples. Material: whole blood, obtained in connection with sensitization to the hapten diphenylcyclopropenone (DPC). The V call is TRBV12-3 or TRBV12-4, the J call TRBJ1-5, with no clear D. The CDR3 reads CASSSGYGNQPQHF. The CDR3 bases are TGTGCCAGCAGTTCAGGATATGGCAATCAGCCCCAGCATTTT.